This entry is about one T cell receptor beta chain. Antigen unknown. Time point in this sample: new active TB diagnosis, blood taken before or within 7 days of starting treatment. The method was immunoSEQ multiplex PCR; TCRdb's version includes in-frame clones alone and lacks a portion of them. Found here are tens of thousands of clones, 70% to 85% of them singletons; the top ten hold around 14%. This record comes from a study of T cells in tuberculosis. Study overall: In South Africa, adults with active tuberculosis were compared with IGRA-negative and latently infected IGRA-positive adolescents. The study, taken as a whole, reports: Smaller alpha distances in active tuberculosis partly reflected shorter CDR3-alpha lengths.

The specimen was PBMCs, collected at tuberculosis diagnosis. This TCR was sampled from an adult with tuberculosis.

The CDR3 DNA is TGTGCCAGCAGCTTTAACTACGAGCAGTACTTC. The encoded protein is CASSFNYEQYF. This chain joins TRBV25-1 and TRBJ2-7, with D uncertain. The length of the CDR3 is 11 residues. Trimming stripped 6 bases from V and 3 bases from J, with 6 bases between. The germline V gene has CDR1 MGHDK and CDR2 SYGVNS.